This TCR beta chain was retrieved from a study of blood T cell repertoires in COVID-19. The assay was immunoSEQ multiplex PCR, and TCRdb's table has in-frame clones only and misses some. The profile covers approximately 300,000 clones, with roughly nine tenths appearing a single time and 4.5% to 6.5% taken by the ten largest. Germline loops: CDR1 MNHNS, CDR2 SASEGT. Germline trimming cut 2 bases from V and 3 bases from J; bases unmatched to any gene: 3. The CDR3 runs 16 residues. This chain joins TRBV6-1 and TRBJ1-6; 8 bases align to TRBD1. The source material was PBMCs or T cells enriched from blood (not recorded which). The receptor was derived from a man aged 55-75 years who had recovered from COVID-19. CDR3 DNA: TGTGCCAGCAGTGAAAGAACAGGGGGCTATAATTCACCCCTCCACTTT. Residues: CASSERTGGYNSPLHF.